This T cell receptor beta chain was found in a study of T-cell memory formation after mild COVID-19. Looking at the study overall: Largely, TCR clusters stayed within a single donor.

MiXCR, run by TCRdb on the 5' RACE reads, gives a single entry per CDR3 protein. The sample consists of 250,000 to 350,000 distinct CDR3 sequences, roughly 17% of them appearing once. The CDR3 totals 15 residues. V shed 5 bases, J shed 4 bases, and the junction held 6 bases outside the gene matches. Per the germline V gene, CDR1 is MNHEY and CDR2 is SVGEGT. A note on this clonotype: Antigen specificity is unknown.

Study conclusions and caveats: Prior to infection, memory already included some responding clones, suggesting cross-reactive memory joined.

This sequence joins TRBV6-2 or TRBV6-3 and TRBJ2-3; 10 bases fit TRBD2. Material for sequencing was PBMCs or a T cell subset sorted from them (not recorded which). This clonotype originated in a man in his late teens or twenties who had mild COVID-19 (a few samples of this study predate the infection). Cell type and time point are not known. CDR3 loop: CASSELAGAADTQYF. The CDR3 DNA reads as TGTGCCAGCAGTGAGCTAGCGGGGGCAGCAGATACGCAGTATTTT.